The 15 T cell receptor beta chains below come from one sample, sequenced in a study of human T cells and chemical hapten exposure. Time point given: patch test 1, 2 weeks after DPC sensitization. The treatment here: therapeutic diphenylcyclopropenone sensitization with weekly scalp DPC. One entry per CDR3 protein, called by TCRdb with MiXCR from the RACE reads. The data hold around 69,000 distinct CDR3 sequences, with around 9.5% observed a single time. The sample consisted of whole blood, taken in connection with sensitization to the hapten diphenylcyclopropenone (DPC). These TCRs come from a middle-aged woman with alopecia areata. Some clones in this sample may be carry-over from other donors' samples.

This clonotype appeared a few times. Since a much larger clone is just one base distant, this may be a read error. The V and J genes are TRBV7-6 and TRBJ2-2, with unresolved D. This CDR3 contains 15 residues. With 5 bases removed from V and 3 bases from J, the gap between germline ends came to 13 bases. Germline loops: CDR1 SGHVS, CDR2 FNYEAQ. The CDR3 coding sequence is TGTGCCAGCAGCCACACCGGGCCCTACACCGGGGAGCTGTTTTTT. It codes for CASSHTGPYTGELFF.

The table lists this clonotype with many counts. The germline gene is not matched at one end of the junction; a read error may be the cause. The rearrangement links TRBV7-9 to TRBJ1-4, with a possible D match to TRBD1 (6 bases). Germline CDR1 reads SEHNR; CDR2 reads FQNEAQ (reference sequence). The CDR3 totals 13 residues. The CDR3 loop reads CASSLPWTETLFF. The DNA of the CDR3 is TGTGCCAGCAGCCTACCCTGGACAGAAACACTGTTTTTT.

This clonotype has a count of ten or more. The chain is built from TRBV3-1 and TRBJ2-7, with D perhaps TRBD2 (6 bases). CDR3 length: 15 residues. Germline V gives CDR1 LGHDT, CDR2 YNNKEL (reference sequence). With 4 bases removed from V and 0 bases from J, the gap between germline ends came to 13 bases. The CDR3 coding sequence is TGTGCCAGCAGCCCCGGGGGAGCCATCTCCTACGAGCAGTACTTC. Its translation: CASSPGGAISYEQYF.

V gene TRBV7-9 combines with J gene TRBJ1-5, with a weak D call TRBD1 (5 bases). Germline CDR1 is SEHNR and CDR2 is FQNEAQ (reference sequence). CDR3 length: 12 amino acids. V dropped 5 bases and J dropped 10 bases, with 12 bases sitting between them. The CDR3 DNA follows: TGTGCCAGCAGCATGGGGGGTAGACCCCAGCATTTT. Encoded protein: CASSMGGRPQHF.

This clonotype turned up a few times. The CDR3 DNA follows: TGCGCCAGCAGCTTCCTCCCTCCGGGACAGAACACCGGGGAGCTGTTTTTT. Protein sequence: CASSFLPPGQNTGELFF. V gene TRBV5-1 combines with J gene TRBJ2-2; possible D gene TRBD1, 6 bases. The CDR3 spans 17 residues. The V and J ends lost 2 bases and 1 base respectively, with 15 bases between them. CDR1 is SGHRS and CDR2 is YFSETQ in the germline V gene.

This clonotype was seen repeatedly, ten times or more. V gene TRBV30 combines with J gene TRBJ1-6; the D gene is possibly TRBD1 (6 bases). The germline V gene has CDR1 GTSNPN and CDR2 SVGIG (reference sequence). The ends were cut back, 0 bases at V and 10 bases at J, with 10 bases in the middle. There are 13 residues in the CDR3. In DNA form, the CDR3 reads TGTGCCTGGAGTGTAACAGGGAACTCACCCCTCCACTTT. It yields the protein CAWSVTGNSPLHF.

The rearrangement joins TRBV5-1 to TRBJ1-2; D is possibly TRBD1 (6 bases). Per germline, CDR1 SGHRS and CDR2 YFSETQ. The CDR3 extends over 13 amino acids. V gave up 4 bases and J gave up 4 bases, with 11 bases separating them. Here the CDR3 DNA reads TGCGCCAGCAGCGCACAGGGAGCCTATGGCTACACCTTC. Protein: CASSAQGAYGYTF.

The chain has TRBV4-3 and TRBJ2-2; no clear D. Germline V CDR1 and CDR2: LGHNA, YSLEER. The CDR3 runs to 14 residues. Trimming took 1 base from V and 4 from J, leaving 7 bases between them. CDR3 sequence reads: CASSQALITGELFF. The CDR3 region has the DNA TGCGCCAGCAGCCAAGCGCTGATCACCGGGGAGCTGTTTTTT.

This clonotype is labeled as large. The chain recombines TRBV6-1 with TRBJ2-1, with 9 bases matching TRBD2. The germline V gene has CDR1 MNHNS and CDR2 SASEGT. V gave up 10 bases and J gave up 4 bases; unmatched junction bases: 5. This CDR3 has 13 residues. Here the CDR3 reads CATQRGAYNEQFF. CDR3 coding DNA: TGTGCCACCCAGCGGGGGGCTTACAATGAGCAGTTCTTC.

This rearrangement joins TRBV18 to TRBJ1-5; possibly TRBD1 for D (5 bases). Trimming left V 1 base short and J 0 bases short, with 7 bases between. The germline CDR1 and CDR2 sequences are KGHSH and LQKENI. The CDR3 sequence is 15 residues long. The CDR3 reads CASSPQGPSNQPQHF. CDR3 bases: TGTGCCAGCTCACCACAGGGGCCTAGCAATCAGCCCCAGCATTTT.

This clonotype was counted many times. The chain has TRBV29-1 and TRBJ1-1; D not resolved. V was trimmed by 5 bases and J by 4 bases, leaving 8 bases between them. This CDR3 has 11 residues. Germline V CDR1 and CDR2: SQVTM, ANQGSEA. The CDR3 region has the DNA TGCAGCGTTCCGGGCGGCACTGAAGCTTTCTTT. Translation: CSVPGGTEAFF.

This clonotype was counted at least ten times. The chain uses TRBV4-3 and TRBJ1-5; 8 positions match TRBD1. With 5 bases clipped from V and 4 bases from J, the junction kept 4 bases outside the gene matches. The CDR3 has 14 residues. In germline, CDR1 is LGHNA, CDR2 YSLEER. The CDR3 DNA sequence: TGCGCCAGCAGCTACAACAGGGGGAATCAGCCCCAGCATTTT. Its translation: CASSYNRGNQPQHF.

This clonotype occurred a few times. This rearrangement joins TRBV7-3 to TRBJ1-2, with a possible D match to TRBD1 (6 bases). V lost 5 bases and J lost 1, with 14 bases in between. This CDR3 is built from 15 residues. Germline V gene sequence: CDR1 SGHTA, CDR2 FQGTGA. The CDR3 nucleotides are TGTGCCAGCAGCACCCAGGGGCCGCTTAACTATGGCTACACCTTC. Residues: CASSTQGPLNYGYTF.

This clonotype was seen repeatedly, ten times or more. This sequence joins TRBV11-2 and TRBJ2-5; D may be TRBD2 (7 bases). This CDR3 spans 14 amino acids. V gave up 4 bases and J gave up 4 bases, with 13 bases separating them. Germline V gene sequence: CDR1 SGHAT, CDR2 FQNNGV. The CDR3 is CASSSRGGGETQYF. As DNA, the CDR3 is TGTGCCAGCAGCTCCCGGGGAGGGGGAGAGACCCAGTACTTC.

Note on this clonotype: This may come from a read error, since a much larger clone is one base off. This sequence joins TRBV6-5 and TRBJ2-7; tentatively, D is TRBD2 (6 bases). The length of the CDR3 is 15 residues. Germline V gene data show CDR1 as MNHEY and CDR2 as SVGAGI. The DNA of the CDR3 is TGTGCCGGCAGTTACTCGGCGGGGTTCACCTACGAGCAGTACTTC. Protein product: CAGSYSAGFTYEQYF.